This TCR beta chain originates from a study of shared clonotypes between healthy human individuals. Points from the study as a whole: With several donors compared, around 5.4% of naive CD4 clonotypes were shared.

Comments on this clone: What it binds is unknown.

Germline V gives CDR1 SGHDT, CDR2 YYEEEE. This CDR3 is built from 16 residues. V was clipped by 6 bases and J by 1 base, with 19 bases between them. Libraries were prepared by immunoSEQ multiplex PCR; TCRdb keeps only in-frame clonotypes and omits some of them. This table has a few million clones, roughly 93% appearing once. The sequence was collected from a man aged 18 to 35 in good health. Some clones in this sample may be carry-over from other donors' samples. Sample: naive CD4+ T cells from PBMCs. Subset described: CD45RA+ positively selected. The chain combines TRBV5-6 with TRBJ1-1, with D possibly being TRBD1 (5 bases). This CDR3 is CASTPGPLPGNTEAFF. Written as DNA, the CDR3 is TGTGCCAGCACCCCGGGACCTCTACCTGGGAACACTGAAGCTTTCTTT. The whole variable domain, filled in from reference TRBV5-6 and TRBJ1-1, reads DAGVTQSPTHLIKTRGQQVTLRCSPKSGHDTVSWYQQALGQGPQFIFQYYEEEERQRGNFPDRFSGHQFPNYSSELNVNALLLGDSALYLCASTPGPLPGNTEAFFGQGTRLTVV.